The 11 T cell receptor beta chains listed next were all sequenced from one sample in a study of T cell changes during pregnancy in multiple sclerosis. The data were produced by immunoSEQ multiplex PCR, yet TCRdb's version contains in-frame clones alone and is incomplete. The sample has tens of thousands of clones, about 92% seen once; the top ten hold about 8%. This specimen consisted of CD8+ T cells from peripheral blood mononuclear cells, obtained in the third trimester of pregnancy. Source of these receptors: a female donor with multiple sclerosis, enrolled in a pregnancy study.

The chain joins TRBV7-9 to TRBJ1-1; D is perhaps TRBD1 (5 bases). Germline assignment: CDR1 SEHNR and CDR2 FQNEAQ (reference sequence). This CDR3 has 14 amino acids. The ends were cut back, 1 base at V and 7 bases at J, with 13 bases in the middle. CDR3 coding DNA: TGTGCCAGCAGCTTAGGTGCCGTGGGGGGTGAAGCTTTCTTT. It codes for CASSLGAVGGEAFF.

The V call is TRBV9, the J call TRBJ2-3, with D possibly being TRBD1 (5 bases). Germline-derived CDR1 and CDR2 are SGDLS and YYNGEE. The CDR3 runs to 15 residues. The V end was cut by 0 bases, the J end by 0 bases, with 8 bases between. The CDR3 region has the DNA TGTGCCAGCAGCGTAGCACCAGGGAGCACAGATACGCAGTATTTT. Protein sequence: CASSVAPGSTDTQYF.

The rearrangement joins TRBV6-1 to TRBJ2-2; a weak D match, TRBD1 (6 bases). CDR1 is MNHNS, CDR2 SASEGT, per germline. The V end was cut by 1 base, the J end by 4 bases, with 16 bases between. CDR3 size: 17 residues. For the CDR3, the DNA is TGTGCCAGCAGTGAAGATTGGTACAGGGAGTCCACCGGGGAGCTGTTTTTT. It specifies CASSEDWYRESTGELFF.

Relative to its sample, this clone is medium-sized. This sequence joins TRBV6-5 and TRBJ1-2; D is possibly TRBD1 (6 bases). From germline, CDR1 is MNHEY and CDR2 SVGAGI. The CDR3 is 13 amino acids. V shed 5 bases and J shed 6 bases, with 13 bases lying between them. The CDR3 DNA follows: TGTGCCAGCAGTACAGGGAGAAACGATGGCTACACCTTC. It encodes CASSTGRNDGYTF.

CDR3 coding DNA: TGTGCCAGCAGCGCCGGGACAGGGGGCCCCGGGGAGCTGTTTTTT. This codes for CASSAGTGGPGELFF. The V and J genes are TRBV7-3 and TRBJ2-2; TRBD1 matches at 12 bases. The CDR3 runs to 15 residues. V lost 5 bases and J lost 6; bases outside the gene matches: 4. Germline CDR1 and CDR2: SGHTA and FQGTGA.

This clone was found once. Its ends do not fully match the called genes, so a read error is possible. This chain uses TRBV7-7 with TRBJ2-2, with 8 positions matching TRBD1. Germline CDR1 SSHAT, CDR2 FNYEAQ (reference sequence). This CDR3 is 16 amino acids long. The CDR3 DNA sequence: TGTGCTAGCAGCCCCCGGACAGGGAAAAACACCGGGGAGCTGTTTTTT. Protein: CASSPRTGKNTGELFF. The variable domain in full, with the rest retrieved from reference TRBV7-7 and TRBJ2-2, is GAGVSQSPRYKVTKRGQDVTLRCDPISSHATLYWYQQALGQGPEFLTYFNYEAQPDKSGLPSDRFSAERPEGSISTLTIQRTEQRDSAMYRCASSPRTGKNTGELFFGEGSRLTVL.

CDR3 sequence: CASSLGAGVYYGYTF. CDR3 in DNA: TGCGCCAGCAGCTTGGGTGCGGGGGTGTACTATGGCTACACCTTC. The V call is TRBV5-1, the J call TRBJ1-2; maybe TRBD1 (5 bases). Germline V gene data show CDR1 as SGHRS and CDR2 as YFSETQ. The CDR3 has 15 residues. Trimming cost V 0 bases and J 3 bases, with 12 bases left between them.

The genes are TRBV18 and TRBJ1-2, with D hard to call. This CDR3 spans 13 amino acids. From germline, CDR1 is KGHSH and CDR2 LQKENI. V gave up 2 bases and J gave up 3 bases, with 7 bases separating them. The CDR3 loop reads CASSPTGDYGYTF. DNA for the CDR3: TGTGCCAGCTCACCAACCGGGGACTATGGCTACACCTTC.

V gene TRBV6-5 combines with J gene TRBJ1-2; D perhaps matches TRBD1 (5 bases). The CDR3 runs to 14 residues. Germline V gives CDR1 MNHEY, CDR2 SVGAGI. V was trimmed by 5 bases and J by 0 bases, leaving 10 bases between them. CDR3 DNA sequence: TGTGCCAGCAGTCAACAGGAAGCTAACTATGGCTACACCTTC. Translation: CASSQQEANYGYTF.

The gene calls are TRBV19 and TRBJ1-5; possible D gene TRBD1, 5 bases. The CDR3 totals 16 residues. The germline V and J ends were trimmed by 5 bases and 4 bases, with 18 bases remaining between them. In germline, CDR1 is LNHDA, CDR2 SQIVND (reference sequence). The DNA for the CDR3 is TGTGCCAGTAGTCCCTGGGAAGGGGATACGAATCAGCCCCAGCATTTT. Translation gives CASSPWEGDTNQPQHF.

The CDR3 nucleotides are TGCGCCAGCAGTGAGTCTCTGGGGCCCGAGACCCAGTACTTC. Translating it yields CASSESLGPETQYF. This chain links TRBV10-1 with TRBJ2-5; the D gene is possibly TRBD1 (5 bases). Germline CDR1 WNHNN, CDR2 SYGVQD (reference sequence). The CDR3 spans 14 residues. Trimming shortened V by 0 bases and J by 5 bases, and 10 bases separated the two germline ends.